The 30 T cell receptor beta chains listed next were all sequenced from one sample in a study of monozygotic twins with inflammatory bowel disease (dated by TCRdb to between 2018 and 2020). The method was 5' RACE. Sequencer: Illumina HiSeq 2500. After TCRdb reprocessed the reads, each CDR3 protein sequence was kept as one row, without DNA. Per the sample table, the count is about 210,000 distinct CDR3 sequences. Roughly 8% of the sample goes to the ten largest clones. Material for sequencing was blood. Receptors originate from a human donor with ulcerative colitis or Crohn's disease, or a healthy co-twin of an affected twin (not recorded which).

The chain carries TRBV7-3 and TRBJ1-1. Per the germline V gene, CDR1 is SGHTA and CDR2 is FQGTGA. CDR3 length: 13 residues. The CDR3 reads CASSQDRNTEAFF.

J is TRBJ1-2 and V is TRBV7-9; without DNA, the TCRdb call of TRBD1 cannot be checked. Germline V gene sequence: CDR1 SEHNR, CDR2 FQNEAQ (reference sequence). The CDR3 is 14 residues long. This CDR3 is CASSPRTGSLGYTF.

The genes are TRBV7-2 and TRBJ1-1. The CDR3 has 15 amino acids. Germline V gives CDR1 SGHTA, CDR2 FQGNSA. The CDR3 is CASSKIGGPGTEAFF.

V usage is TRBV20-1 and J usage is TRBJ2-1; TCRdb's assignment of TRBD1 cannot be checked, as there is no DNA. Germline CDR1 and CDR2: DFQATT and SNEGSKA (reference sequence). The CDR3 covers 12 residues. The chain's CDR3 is CSATGQANEQFF.

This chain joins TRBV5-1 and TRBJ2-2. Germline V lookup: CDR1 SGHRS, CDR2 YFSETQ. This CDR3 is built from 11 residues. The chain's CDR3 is CASTVTGELFF.

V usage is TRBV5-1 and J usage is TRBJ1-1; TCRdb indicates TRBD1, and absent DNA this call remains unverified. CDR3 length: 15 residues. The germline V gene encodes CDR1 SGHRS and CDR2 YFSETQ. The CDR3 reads CASSPVAGASTEACF.

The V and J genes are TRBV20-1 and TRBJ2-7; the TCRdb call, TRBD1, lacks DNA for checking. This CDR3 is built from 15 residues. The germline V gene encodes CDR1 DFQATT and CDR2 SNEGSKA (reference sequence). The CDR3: CSARAPGTGTYEQYF.

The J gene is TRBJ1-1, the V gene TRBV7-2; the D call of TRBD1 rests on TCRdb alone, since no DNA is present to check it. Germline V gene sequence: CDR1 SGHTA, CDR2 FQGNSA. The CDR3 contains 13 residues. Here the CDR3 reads CASSSDRVTEAFF.

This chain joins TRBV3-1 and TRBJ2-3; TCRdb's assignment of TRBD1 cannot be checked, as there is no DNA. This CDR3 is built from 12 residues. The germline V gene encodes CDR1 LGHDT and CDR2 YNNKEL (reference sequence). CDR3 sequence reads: CASSRGADTQYF.

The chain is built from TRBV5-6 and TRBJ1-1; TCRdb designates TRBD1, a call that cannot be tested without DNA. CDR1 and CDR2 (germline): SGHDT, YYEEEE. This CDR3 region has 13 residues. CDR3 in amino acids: CASSLFGGPEAFF.

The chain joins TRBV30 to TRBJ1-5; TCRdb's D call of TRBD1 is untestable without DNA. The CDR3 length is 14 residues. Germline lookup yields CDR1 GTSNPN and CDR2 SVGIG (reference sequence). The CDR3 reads CAWSFGQGSQPQHF.

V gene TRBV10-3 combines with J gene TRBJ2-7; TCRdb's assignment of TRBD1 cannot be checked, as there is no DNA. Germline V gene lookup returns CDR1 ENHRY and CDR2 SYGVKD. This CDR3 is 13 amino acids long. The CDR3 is CANQARGGYEQYF.

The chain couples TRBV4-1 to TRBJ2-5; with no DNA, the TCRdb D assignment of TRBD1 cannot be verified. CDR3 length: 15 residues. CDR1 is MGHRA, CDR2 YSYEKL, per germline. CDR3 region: CASSQQGQASETQYF.

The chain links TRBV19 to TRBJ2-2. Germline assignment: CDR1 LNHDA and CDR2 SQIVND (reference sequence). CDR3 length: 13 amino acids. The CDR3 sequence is CASSSTRTGELFF.

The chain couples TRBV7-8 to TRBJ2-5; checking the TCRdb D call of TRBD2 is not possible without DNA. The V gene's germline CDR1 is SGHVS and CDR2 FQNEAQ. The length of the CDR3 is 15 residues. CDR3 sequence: CASSSRRELAETQYF.

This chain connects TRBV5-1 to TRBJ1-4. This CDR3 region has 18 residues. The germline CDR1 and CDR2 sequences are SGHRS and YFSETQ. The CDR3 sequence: CASSLWAPGSPGSEKLFF.

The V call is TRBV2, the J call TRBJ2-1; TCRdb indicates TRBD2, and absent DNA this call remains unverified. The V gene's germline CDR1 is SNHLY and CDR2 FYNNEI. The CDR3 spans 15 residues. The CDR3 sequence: CASSLEAGGPNEQFF.

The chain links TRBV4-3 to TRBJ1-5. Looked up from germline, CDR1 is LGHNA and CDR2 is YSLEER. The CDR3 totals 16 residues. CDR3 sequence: CASSQDRSTGNQPQHF.

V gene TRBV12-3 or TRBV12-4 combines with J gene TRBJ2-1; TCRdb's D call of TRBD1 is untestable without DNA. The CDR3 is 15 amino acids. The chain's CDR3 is CASSSGGSIYNEQFF.

CDR3: CASSQDTSTDTQYF. This rearrangement joins TRBV4-3 to TRBJ2-3. The CDR3 contains 14 residues. CDR1 and CDR2 from the germline V gene are LGHNA and YSLEER.

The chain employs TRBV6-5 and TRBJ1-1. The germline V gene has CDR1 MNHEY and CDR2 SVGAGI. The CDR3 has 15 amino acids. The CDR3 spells CASKGGLWAITEAFF.

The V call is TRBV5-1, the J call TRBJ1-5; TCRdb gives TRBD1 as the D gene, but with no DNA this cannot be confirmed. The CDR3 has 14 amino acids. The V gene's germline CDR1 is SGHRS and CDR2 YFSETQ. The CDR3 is CASSIGQGGQPQHF.

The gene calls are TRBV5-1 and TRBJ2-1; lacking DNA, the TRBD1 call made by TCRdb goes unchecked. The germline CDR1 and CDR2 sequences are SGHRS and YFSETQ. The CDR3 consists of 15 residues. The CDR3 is CASGEWTGGNNEQFF.

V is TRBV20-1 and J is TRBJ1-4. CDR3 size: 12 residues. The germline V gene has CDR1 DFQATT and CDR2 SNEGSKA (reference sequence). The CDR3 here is CSAAATNEKLFF.

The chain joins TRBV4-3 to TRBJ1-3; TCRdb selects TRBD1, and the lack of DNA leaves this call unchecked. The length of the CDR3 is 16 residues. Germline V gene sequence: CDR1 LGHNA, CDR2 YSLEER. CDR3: CASSQSSSGVGNTIYF.

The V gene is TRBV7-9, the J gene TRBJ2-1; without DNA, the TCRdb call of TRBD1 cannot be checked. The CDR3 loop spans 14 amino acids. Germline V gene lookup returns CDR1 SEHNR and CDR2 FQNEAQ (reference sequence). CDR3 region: CASIGTGGGHEQFF.

The CDR3 reads CASTFRTWDSPLHF. The chain joins TRBV2 to TRBJ1-6. The CDR3 covers 14 residues. In germline, CDR1 is SNHLY, CDR2 FYNNEI.

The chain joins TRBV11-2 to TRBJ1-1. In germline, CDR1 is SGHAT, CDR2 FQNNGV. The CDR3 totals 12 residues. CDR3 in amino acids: CASSLDSSLGFF.

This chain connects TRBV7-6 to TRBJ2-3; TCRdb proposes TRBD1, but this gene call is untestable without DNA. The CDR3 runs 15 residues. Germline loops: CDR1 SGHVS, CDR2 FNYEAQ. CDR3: CASSPRTGGTDTQYF.

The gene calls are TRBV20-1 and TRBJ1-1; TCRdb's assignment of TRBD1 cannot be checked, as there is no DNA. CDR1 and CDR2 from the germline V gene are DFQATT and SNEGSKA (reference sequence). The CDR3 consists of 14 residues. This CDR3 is CSARSPGAYTEAFF.